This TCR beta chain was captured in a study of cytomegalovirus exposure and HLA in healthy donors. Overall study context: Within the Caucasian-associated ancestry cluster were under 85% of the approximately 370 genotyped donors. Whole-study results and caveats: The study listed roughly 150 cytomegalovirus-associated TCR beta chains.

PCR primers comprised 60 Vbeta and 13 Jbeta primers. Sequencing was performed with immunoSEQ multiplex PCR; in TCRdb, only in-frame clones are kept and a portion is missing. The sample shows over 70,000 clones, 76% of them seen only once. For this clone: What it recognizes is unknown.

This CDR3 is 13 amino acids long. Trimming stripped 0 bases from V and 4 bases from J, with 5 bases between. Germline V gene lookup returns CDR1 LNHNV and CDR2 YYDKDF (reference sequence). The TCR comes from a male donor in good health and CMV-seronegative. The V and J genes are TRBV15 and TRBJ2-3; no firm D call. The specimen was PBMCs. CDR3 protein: CATSRDPADTQYF. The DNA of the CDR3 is TGTGCCACCAGCAGAGATCCCGCAGATACGCAGTATTTT.